This is a list of T cell receptor beta chains from one sample in a study of blood T cell repertoires in COVID-19. Profiled with immunoSEQ multiplex PCR; TCRdb holds only in-frame clones, not every one. Of roughly 160,000 clones in the sample, just under 90% were seen once. The specimen was peripheral blood. These receptors were taken from a woman between 70 and 85 years old with COVID-19, enrolled during active disease. CDR3s include the opening cysteine and the closing phenylalanine or tryptophan.

TRBJ1-1 | TRBV5-4 | CASRRTENTEAFF
TRBJ2-7 | TRBV7-9 | CASSPAGYEQYF
TRBJ1-6 | TRBV5-1 | CASSASSAGNSPLHF
TRBJ2-7 | TRBV15 | CATSRPGQNSYEQYF
TRBJ1-6 | TRBV11-2 | CASSRWRDSPLHF
TRBJ2-5 | TRBV7-2 | CASSLGSGGSETQYF
TRBJ1-3 | TRBV6-5 | CASSYRQGSWNTIYF
TRBJ2-3 | TRBV7-3 | CASSARSDTQYF
TRBJ2-3 | TRBV5-1 | CASSRRAGGSLTTDTQYF
TRBJ2-7 | TRBV27 | CASSPWTGSEQYF
TRBJ1-2 | TRBV5-1 | CASTMLPGGSEGYTF
TRBJ2-7 | TRBV19 | CASSRDISHSYEQYF
TRBJ1-1 | TRBV3-1/TRBV3-2 | CASSQGQLNTEAFF
TRBJ1-1 | TRBV18 | CASSSRDREAFF
TRBJ1-5 | TRBV5-1 | CASSLYGGSNQPQHF
TRBJ2-6 | TRBV7-9 | CASSLGDRSGANVLTF
TRBJ1-6 | TRBV7-2 | CASSYLQGGNSPLHF
TRBJ1-1 | TRBV19 | CASSPNRQGGKTEAFF
TRBJ2-2 | TRBV30 | CAWRQGALVTGELFF
TRBJ1-5 | TRBV27 | CASSSGHQPQHF
TRBJ2-5 | TRBV14 | CASSQVLRGGRETQYF
TRBJ1-3 | TRBV6-2/TRBV6-3 | CASSYSGEASGNTIYF
TRBJ2-3 | TRBV7-3 | CANSVAHSTDTQYF
TRBJ1-2 | TRBV5-6 | CASSLGPQGAHGYTF
TRBJ1-1 | TRBV12-3/TRBV12-4 | CASSEVGTEAFF
TRBJ2-7 | TRBV19 | CASTQTGLSYEQYF
TRBJ2-3 | TRBV12-3/TRBV12-4 | CASSLRVDTQYF
TRBJ1-6 | TRBV20-1 | CSASLIEPLHF
TRBJ1-1 | TRBV29-1 | CSAWTGLNTEAFF
TRBJ2-7 | TRBV10-3 | CAISSGTSSYEQYF
TRBJ2-2 | TRBV7-2 | CASSNPSGGSNTGELFF
TRBJ1-1 | TRBV21-1 | CASSTDQGYTEAFF
TRBJ1-4 | TRBV28 | CASSIQGGNEKLFF
TRBJ1-6 | TRBV2 | CASKEGREAPLHF
TRBJ2-6 | TRBV3-1/TRBV3-2 | CASSAIPSGANVLTF
TRBJ1-3 | TRBV9 | CASSPTGAFSGNTIYF
TRBJ1-3 | TRBV10-3 | CAISESAGALGNTIYF
TRBJ2-5 | TRBV5-4 | CASSLTGEETQYF
TRBJ1-1 | TRBV28 | CASKPGTFTEAFF
TRBJ1-2 | TRBV6-1 | CASSEARRGSYGYTF
TRBJ2-7 | TRBV6-5 | CASSYSQHGGGYEQYF
TRBJ2-1 | TRBV20-1 | CSASRRGADNEQFF
TRBJ1-2 | TRBV21-1 | CASSASRQGIPPGGYTF
TRBJ2-1 | TRBV18 | CASSPNQGNEQFF
TRBJ2-2 | TRBV27 | CASSFDRNTGELFF
TRBJ1-1 | TRBV5-4 | CASSPGGSANTEAFF
TRBJ2-2 | TRBV6-2/TRBV6-3 | CASSYSRGGGTGELFF
TRBJ1-3 | TRBV6-5 | CATIRQAPLANTIYF
TRBJ1-2 | TRBV5-6 | CASSPSGIYGYTF
TRBJ1-5 | TRBV28 | CASSSRHGGPYQPQHF
TRBJ2-1 | TRBV7-9 | CASSYDSNFLSGDYNEQFF
TRBJ2-5 | TRBV2 | CASRDRISGVKAQYF
TRBJ2-3 | TRBV2 | CASSEVGQGSDTQYF
TRBJ1-2 | TRBV6-5 | CASSVGGAGGGYTF
TRBJ2-3 | TRBV6-1 | CASSEVGDTQYF